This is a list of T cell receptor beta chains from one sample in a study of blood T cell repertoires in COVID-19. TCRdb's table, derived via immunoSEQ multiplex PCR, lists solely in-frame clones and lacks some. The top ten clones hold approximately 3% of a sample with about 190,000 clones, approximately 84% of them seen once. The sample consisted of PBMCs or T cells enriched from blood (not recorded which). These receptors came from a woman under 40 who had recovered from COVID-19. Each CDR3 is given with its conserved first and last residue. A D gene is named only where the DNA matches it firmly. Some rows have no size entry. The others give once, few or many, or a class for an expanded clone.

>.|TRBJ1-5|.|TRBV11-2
TGTGCCAGCAGCACCACGACAGGTAGCAATCAGCCCCAGCATTTT
CASSTTTGSNQPQHF
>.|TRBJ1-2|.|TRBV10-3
TGTGCCATCAGTGATTCGGCAGGCAGCTATGGCTACACCTTC
CAISDSAGSYGYTF
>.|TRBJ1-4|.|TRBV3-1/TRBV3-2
TGTGCCAGCAGCCAAGTAGGGGGTGAAAAACTGTTTTTT
CASSQVGGEKLFF
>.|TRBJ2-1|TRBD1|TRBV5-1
TGCGCCAGCAGCTTCCCGGGACAGTCCTCCTACAATGAGCAGTTCTTC
CASSFPGQSSYNEQFF
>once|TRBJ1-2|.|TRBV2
TGTGCCAGCAGGGCCGGTGGCGGAGGATACTATGGCTACACCTTC
CASRAGGGGYYGYTF
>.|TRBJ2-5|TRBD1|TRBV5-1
TGCGCCAGCAGCTGGGAACCCGCAGGGGGACAAGAGACCCAGTACTTC
CASSWEPAGGQETQYF
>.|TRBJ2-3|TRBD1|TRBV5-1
TGCGCCAGCAGCTTGGCCCGGTCAGGGGGCGCCGTGGACACAGATACGCAGTATTTT
CASSLARSGGAVDTDTQYF
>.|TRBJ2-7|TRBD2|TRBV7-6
TGTGCCAGCAGCTTTGGACTAGCGGGAGGCCAACTCCCCTACGAGCAGTACTTC
CASSFGLAGGQLPYEQYF
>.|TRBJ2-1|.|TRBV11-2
TGTGCCAGCAGCTTAGCCTACGGAGGGAATGAGCAGTTCTTC
CASSLAYGGNEQFF
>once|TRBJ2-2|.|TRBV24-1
TGTGCCACCAGTGACCCCCTGCCGACAGCGAACACCGGGGAGCTGTTTTTT
CATSDPLPTANTGELFF
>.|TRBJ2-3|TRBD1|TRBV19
TGTGCCAGTAGTATAGGACAGGGGGTGAGCACAGATACGCAGTATTTT
CASSIGQGVSTDTQYF
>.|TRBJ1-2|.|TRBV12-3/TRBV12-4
TGTGCCAGCAGTTTAGACAGCTATGGCTACACCTTC
CASSLDSYGYTF
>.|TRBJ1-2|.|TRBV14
TGTGCCAGCAGCCAGGACACTGCCTATGGCTACACCTTC
CASSQDTAYGYTF
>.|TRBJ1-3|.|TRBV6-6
TGTGCCAGCGGAGGTGAAGCCGTCCGAAACACCATATATTTT
CASGGEAVRNTIYF
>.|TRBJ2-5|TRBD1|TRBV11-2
TGTGCCAGCTCGGGGACAGGGCGCGAGACCCAGTACTTC
CASSGTGRETQYF
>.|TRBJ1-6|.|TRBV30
TGTGCCTGGAGTTGGGGGGGTGGTTCACCCCTCCACTTT
CAWSWGGGSPLHF
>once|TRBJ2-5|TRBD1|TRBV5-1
TGCGCCAGCAGCAAAGGACAGGGGGCCCAAGAGACCCAGTACTTC
CASSKGQGAQETQYF
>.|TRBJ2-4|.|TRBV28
TGTGCCAGCAGTTTACAGGGGCCCCTGGGGGTTGGCAAAAACATTCAGTACTTC
CASSLQGPLGVGKNIQYF